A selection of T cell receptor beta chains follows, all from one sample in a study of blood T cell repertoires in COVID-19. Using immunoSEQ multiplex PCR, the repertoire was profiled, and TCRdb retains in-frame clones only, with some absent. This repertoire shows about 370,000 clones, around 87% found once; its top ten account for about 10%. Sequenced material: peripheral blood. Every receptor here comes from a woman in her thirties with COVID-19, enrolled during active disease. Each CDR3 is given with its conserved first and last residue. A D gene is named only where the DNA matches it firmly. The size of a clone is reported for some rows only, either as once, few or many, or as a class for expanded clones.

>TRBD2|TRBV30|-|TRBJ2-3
TGTGCCTGGAGTGTACTAGCGGGGTCAGATACGCAGTATTTT
CAWSVLAGSDTQYF
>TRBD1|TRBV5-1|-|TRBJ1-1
TGCGCCAGCAGCCAACAGGGGGCGAGGGCTGAAGCTTTCTTT
CASSQQGARAEAFF
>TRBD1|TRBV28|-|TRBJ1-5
TGTGCCAGCAGTCCTATTGGCAGGGGGCAACAGCCCCAGCATTTT
CASSPIGRGQQPQHF
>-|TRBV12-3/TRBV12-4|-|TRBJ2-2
TGTGCCAGCAGTTTGACAGCTACCGGGGAGCTGTTTTTT
CASSLTATGELFF
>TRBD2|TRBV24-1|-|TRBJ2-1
TGTGCCCTTGGACTAGCGGGCGGGGCCGGCCACAATGAGCAGTTCTTC
CALGLAGGAGHNEQFF
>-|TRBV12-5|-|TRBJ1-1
TGTGCTAGTGCCCTCTCGATTGGGAGCACTGAAGCTTTCTTT
CASALSIGSTEAFF
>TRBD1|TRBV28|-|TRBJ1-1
TGTGCCAGCAACCTAAGGGGACAGGAGGGACCTTTCTTT
CASNLRGQEGPFF
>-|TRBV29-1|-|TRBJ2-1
TGCAGCGCCGACGAGGCGGGATACAATGAGCAGTTCTTC
CSADEAGYNEQFF
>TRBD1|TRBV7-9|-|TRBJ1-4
TGTGCCAGCAGCGATATGGGACAGAATGAAAAACTGTTTTTT
CASSDMGQNEKLFF
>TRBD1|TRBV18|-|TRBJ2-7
TGTGCCAGCTCACCCGGGACAGGGTTTACCTACGAGCAGTACTTC
CASSPGTGFTYEQYF
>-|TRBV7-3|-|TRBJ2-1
TGTGCCAGCAGCGGGGCGGGGAGGTACAATGAGCAGTTCTTC
CASSGAGRYNEQFF
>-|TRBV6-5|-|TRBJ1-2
TGTGCCAGCCGATTAGGGGCTAACTATGGCTACACCTTC
CASRLGANYGYTF
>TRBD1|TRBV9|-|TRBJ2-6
TGTGCCAGCAGCTTAACAGGGGACGGGGCCAACGTCCTGACTTTC
CASSLTGDGANVLTF
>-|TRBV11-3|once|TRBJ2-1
TGTGCCAGCAGCCCGGGTCCCCCTTTGGGTGAGCAGTTCTTC
CASSPGPPLGEQFF
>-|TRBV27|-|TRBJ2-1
TGTGCCAGCAGTTTCAGGCAGAACTACAATGAGCAGTTCTTC
CASSFRQNYNEQFF
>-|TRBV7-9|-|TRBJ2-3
TGTGCCAGCAGCTTAGGCGGCGGAGCTATAGATACGCAGTATTTT
CASSLGGGAIDTQYF
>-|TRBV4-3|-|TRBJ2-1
TGCGCCAGCAGCCAAGAGTGGACGGGAACTGATGAGCAGTTCTTC
CASSQEWTGTDEQFF
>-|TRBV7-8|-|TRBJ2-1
TGTGCCAGCAGCTTCCACGATAGAAATGAGCAGTTCTTC
CASSFHDRNEQFF
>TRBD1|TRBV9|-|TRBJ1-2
TGTGCCAGCAGCCCCCAGGGGGCCAGGCATGGCTACACCTTC
CASSPQGARHGYTF
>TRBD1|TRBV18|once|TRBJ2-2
TGTGCCAGCTCACCTAAGGACAGGGAAGGTCGGGACACCGGGGAGCTGTTTTTT
CASSPKDREGRDTGELFF
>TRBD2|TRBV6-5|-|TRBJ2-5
TGTGCCAGCTGGCGTATGACTAGCGGCCAAGAGACCCAGTACTTC
CASWRMTSGQETQYF
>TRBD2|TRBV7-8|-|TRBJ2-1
TGTGCCAGCAGCTTAGCCGCGGCGGGAGTCTACAATGAGCAGTTCTTC
CASSLAAAGVYNEQFF
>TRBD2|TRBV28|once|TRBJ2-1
TGTGCCAGCAGGACTAGCGGGAGTTTTAATGAGCAGTTCTTC
CASRTSGSFNEQFF
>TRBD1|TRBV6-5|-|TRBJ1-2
TGTGCCAGCAGTCCCGACAGGGTGACCTACACCTTC
CASSPDRVTYTF
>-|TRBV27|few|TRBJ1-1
TGTGCCAGCAGTTTGGTAGCGGGTGAAGCTTTCTTT
CASSLVAGEAFF
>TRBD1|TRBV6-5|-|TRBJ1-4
TGTGCCAGCAGTCGCGGACAGGGCCGTGAAAAACTGTTTTTT
CASSRGQGREKLFF
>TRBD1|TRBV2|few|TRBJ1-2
TGTGCCAGCATGGGACCACAGGGGGGGAACTATGGCTACACCTTC
CASMGPQGGNYGYTF
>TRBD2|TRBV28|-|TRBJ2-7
TGTGCCAGCACCCCTCCAGCGGGAGTTGGGGAGCAGTACTTC
CASTPPAGVGEQYF